This TCR beta chain appears in the sequencing data of a study of T cells in Graves' hyperthyroidism and ophthalmopathy. Overall study findings and caveats: Most thyroid clonotypes with frequency above 0.001 were detected in blood. Progression to ophthalmopathy was predicted a median of about six months early.

Newly diagnosed patients aged 18 to 65 had hyperthyroidism of under 2 months' duration. This clonotype came up a few times. The antigen remains undetermined. The trim removed 6 bases at V and 4 bases at J, leaving 7 bases unmatched. The CDR3 loop spans 15 amino acids. CDR1 and CDR2 (germline): MDHEN, SYDVKM. RNA transcripts provided the source from which TCR beta CDR3 regions were amplified. A set of HTBI primers served as the primers for a first-round RT-PCR of the TCR CDR3. TCRdb independently ran MiXCR on the multiplex PCR reads; one entry per CDR3 protein. The data hold about 740,000 distinct CDR3 sequences, with 14% observed a single time.

The receptor was derived from a woman between 18 and 29 years old with Graves' hyperthyroidism. The chain employs TRBV28 and TRBJ2-1, with 9 bases lining up with TRBD2. The sequenced sample consisted of blood. CDR3 DNA sequence: TGTGCCAGCAGCAGGCTAGCGGGGTGTTACAATGAGCAGTTCTTC. Its translation is CASSRLAGCYNEQFF.